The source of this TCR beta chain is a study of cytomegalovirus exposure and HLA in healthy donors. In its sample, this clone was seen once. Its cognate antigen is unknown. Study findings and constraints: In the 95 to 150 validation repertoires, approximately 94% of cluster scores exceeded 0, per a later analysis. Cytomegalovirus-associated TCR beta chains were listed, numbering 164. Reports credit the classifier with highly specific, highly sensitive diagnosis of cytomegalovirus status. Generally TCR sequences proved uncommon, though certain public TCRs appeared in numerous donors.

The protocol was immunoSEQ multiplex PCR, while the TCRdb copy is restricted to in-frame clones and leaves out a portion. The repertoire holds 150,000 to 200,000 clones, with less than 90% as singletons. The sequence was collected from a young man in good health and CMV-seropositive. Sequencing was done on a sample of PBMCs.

CDR3 sequence: CASSSTGWNQPQHF. CDR3 DNA sequence: TGTGCCAGCAGCTCGACAGGCTGGAATCAGCCCCAGCATTTT. This sequence joins TRBV7-2 and TRBJ1-5, with D tentatively TRBD1 (6 bases). CDR3 length equals 14 residues. Per germline, CDR1 SGHTA and CDR2 FQGNSA. Trimming took 4 bases from V and 4 from J, leaving 11 bases between them.